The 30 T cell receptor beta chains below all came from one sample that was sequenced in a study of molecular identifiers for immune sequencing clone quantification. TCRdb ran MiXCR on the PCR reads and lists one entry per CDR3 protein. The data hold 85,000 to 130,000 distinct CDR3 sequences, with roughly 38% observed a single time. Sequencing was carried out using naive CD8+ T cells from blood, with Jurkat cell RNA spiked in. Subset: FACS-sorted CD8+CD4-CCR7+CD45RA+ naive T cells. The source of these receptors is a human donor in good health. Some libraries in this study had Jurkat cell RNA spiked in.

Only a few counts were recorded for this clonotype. The CDR3 reads CASSRTGTAIQQYF. The DNA for the CDR3 is TGTGCCAGCAGCCGTACCGGGACAGCTATCCAGCAGTACTTC. This chain links TRBV7-9 with TRBJ2-7, with 7 bases that match TRBD1. With 5 bases clipped from V and 8 bases from J, the junction kept 12 bases outside the gene matches. Germline V CDR1 and CDR2: SEHNR, FQNEAQ (reference sequence). The CDR3 spans 14 residues.

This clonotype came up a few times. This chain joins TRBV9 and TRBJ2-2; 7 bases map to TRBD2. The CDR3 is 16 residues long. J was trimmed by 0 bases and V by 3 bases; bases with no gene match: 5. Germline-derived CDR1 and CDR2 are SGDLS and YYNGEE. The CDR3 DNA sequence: TGTGCCAGCAGCGCTCCGGGGGGAGCGAACACCGGGGAGCTGTTTTTT. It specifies CASSAPGGANTGELFF.

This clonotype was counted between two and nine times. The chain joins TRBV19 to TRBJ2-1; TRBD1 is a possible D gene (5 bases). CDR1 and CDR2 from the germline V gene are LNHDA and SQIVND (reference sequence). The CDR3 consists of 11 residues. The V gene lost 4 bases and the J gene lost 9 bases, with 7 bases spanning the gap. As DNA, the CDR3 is TGTGCCAGTAGTAAAGGGGTTGAGCAGTTCTTC. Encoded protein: CASSKGVEQFF.

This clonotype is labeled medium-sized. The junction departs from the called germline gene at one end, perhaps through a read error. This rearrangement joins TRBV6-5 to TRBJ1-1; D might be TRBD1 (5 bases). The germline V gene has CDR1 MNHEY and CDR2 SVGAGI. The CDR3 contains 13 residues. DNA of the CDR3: TGTGCCAGCGGAGACTTAGTGAGGGGAAAGCTCACCTTT. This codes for CASGDLVRGKLTF.

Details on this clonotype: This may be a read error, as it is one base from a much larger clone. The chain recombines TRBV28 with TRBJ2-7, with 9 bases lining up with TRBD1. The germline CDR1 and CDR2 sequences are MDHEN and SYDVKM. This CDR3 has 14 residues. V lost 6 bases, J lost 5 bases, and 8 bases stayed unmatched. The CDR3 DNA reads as TGTGCCAGCAGAGCCGGGACAGGGTACGACGAGCAGTACTTC. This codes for CASRAGTGYDEQYF.

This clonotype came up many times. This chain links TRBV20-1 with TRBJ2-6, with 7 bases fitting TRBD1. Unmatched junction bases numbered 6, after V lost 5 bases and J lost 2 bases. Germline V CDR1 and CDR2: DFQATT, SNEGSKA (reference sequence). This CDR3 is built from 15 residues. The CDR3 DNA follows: TGCAGTGCTCCGACAGGGCAAGCTGGGGCCAACGTCCTGACTTTC. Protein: CSAPTGQAGANVLTF.

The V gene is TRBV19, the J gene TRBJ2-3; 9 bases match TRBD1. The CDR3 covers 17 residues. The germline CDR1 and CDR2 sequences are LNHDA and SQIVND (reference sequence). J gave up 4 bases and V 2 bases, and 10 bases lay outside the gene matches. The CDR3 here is CASSIRSLQGAADTQYF. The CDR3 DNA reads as TGTGCCAGTAGTATACGGTCACTACAGGGGGCAGCAGATACGCAGTATTTT.

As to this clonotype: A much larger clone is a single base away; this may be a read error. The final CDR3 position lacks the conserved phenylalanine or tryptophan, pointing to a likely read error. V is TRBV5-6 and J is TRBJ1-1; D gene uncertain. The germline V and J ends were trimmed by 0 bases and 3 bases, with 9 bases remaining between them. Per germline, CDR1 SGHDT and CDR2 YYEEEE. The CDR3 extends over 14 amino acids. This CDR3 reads CASSLVREYTEAFY. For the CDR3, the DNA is TGTGCCAGCAGCTTGGTCCGGGAGTACACTGAAGCTTTCTAT.

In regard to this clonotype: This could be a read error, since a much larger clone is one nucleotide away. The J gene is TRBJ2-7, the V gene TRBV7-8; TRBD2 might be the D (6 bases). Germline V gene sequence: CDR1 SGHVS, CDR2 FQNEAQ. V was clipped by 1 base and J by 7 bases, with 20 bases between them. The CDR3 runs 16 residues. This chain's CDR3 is CASSLVERLGGREQYF. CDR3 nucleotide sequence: TGTGCCAGCAGCTTAGTAGAAAGGTTGGGGGGTCGGGAGCAGTACTTC.

The CDR3 is CASSEWVGWSPGDTQYF. In DNA form, the CDR3 reads TGTGCCAGCAGTGAATGGGTTGGTTGGTCCCCCGGGGATACGCAGTATTTT. The chain has TRBV6-1 and TRBJ2-3, with unresolved D. The CDR3 totals 17 residues. Germline V CDR1 and CDR2: MNHNS, SASEGT. The V end lost 2 bases, the J end lost 6 bases, and 21 bases lay between the germline ends.

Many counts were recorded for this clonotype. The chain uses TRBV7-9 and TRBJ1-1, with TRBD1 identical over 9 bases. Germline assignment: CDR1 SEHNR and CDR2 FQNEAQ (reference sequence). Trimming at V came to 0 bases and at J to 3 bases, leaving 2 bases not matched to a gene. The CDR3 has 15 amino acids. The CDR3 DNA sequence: TGTGCCAGCAGCTTAGCACAGGGGGCGGACACTGAAGCTTTCTTT. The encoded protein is CASSLAQGADTEAFF.

This CDR3 is CATKDSIETQYF. In DNA form, the CDR3 reads TGTGCCACCAAAGACAGTATAGAGACCCAGTACTTC. The chain carries TRBV24-1 and TRBJ2-5; possible D gene TRBD1, 5 bases. V was pared by 8 bases and J by 4 bases, with 10 bases between. Germline loops: CDR1 KGHDR, CDR2 SFDVKD. The length of the CDR3 is 12 residues.

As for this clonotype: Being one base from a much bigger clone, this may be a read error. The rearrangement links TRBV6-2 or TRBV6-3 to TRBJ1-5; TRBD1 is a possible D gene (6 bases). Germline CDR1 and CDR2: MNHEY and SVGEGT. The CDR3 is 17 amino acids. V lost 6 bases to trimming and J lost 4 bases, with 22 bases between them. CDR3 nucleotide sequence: TGTGCCAGCAGCATCGGTGGGCAGGGGACGTTTAATCAGCCCCAGCATTTT. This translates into CASSIGGQGTFNQPQHF.

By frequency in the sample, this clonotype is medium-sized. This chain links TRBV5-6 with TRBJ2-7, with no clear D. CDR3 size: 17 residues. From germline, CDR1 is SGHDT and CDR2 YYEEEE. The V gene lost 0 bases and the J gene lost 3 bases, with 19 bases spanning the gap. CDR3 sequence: CASSLAIGLGYSYEQYF. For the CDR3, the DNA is TGTGCCAGCAGCTTGGCCATTGGTCTGGGATATAGCTACGAGCAGTACTTC.

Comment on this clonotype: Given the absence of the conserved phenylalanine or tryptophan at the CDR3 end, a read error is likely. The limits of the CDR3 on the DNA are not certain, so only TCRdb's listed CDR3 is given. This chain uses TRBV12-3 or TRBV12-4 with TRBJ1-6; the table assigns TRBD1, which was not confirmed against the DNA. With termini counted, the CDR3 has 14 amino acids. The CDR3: CASTGVTPNSPLLL.

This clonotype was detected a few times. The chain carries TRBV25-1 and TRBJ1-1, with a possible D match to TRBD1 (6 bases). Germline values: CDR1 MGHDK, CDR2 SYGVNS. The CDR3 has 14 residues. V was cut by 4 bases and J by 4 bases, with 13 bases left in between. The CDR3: CASSVTGGLTEAFF. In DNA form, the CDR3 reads TGTGCCAGCAGTGTGACAGGCGGGCTCACTGAAGCTTTCTTT.

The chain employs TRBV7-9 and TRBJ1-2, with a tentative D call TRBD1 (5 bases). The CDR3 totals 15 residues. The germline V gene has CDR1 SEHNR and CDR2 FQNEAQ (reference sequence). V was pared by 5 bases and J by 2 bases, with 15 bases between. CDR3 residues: CASSPPGAKNYGYTF. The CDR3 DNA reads TGTGCCAGCAGCCCCCCCGGGGCAAAAAACTATGGCTACACCTTC.

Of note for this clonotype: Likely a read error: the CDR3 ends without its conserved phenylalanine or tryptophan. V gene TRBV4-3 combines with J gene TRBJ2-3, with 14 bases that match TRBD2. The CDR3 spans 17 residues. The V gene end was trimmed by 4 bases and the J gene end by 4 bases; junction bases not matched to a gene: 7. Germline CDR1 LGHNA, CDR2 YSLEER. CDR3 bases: TGCGCCAGCAGCCTGGGACTAGCGGGAGAGGGACCAGATACGCAGTATTAT. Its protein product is CASSLGLAGEGPDTQYY.

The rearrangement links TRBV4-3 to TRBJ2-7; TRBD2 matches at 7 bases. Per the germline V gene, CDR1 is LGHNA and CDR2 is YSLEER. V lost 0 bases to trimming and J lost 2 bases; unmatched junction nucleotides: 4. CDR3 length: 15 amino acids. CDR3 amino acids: CASSQDWGRAYEQYF. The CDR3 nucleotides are TGCGCCAGCAGCCAAGATTGGGGGAGGGCCTACGAGCAGTACTTC.

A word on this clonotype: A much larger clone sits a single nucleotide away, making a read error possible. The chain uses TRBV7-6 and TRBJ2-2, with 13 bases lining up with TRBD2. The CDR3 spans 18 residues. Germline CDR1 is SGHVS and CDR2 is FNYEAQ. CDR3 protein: CASSFPGLAGPNTGELYF. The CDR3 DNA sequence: TGTGCCAGCAGCTTTCCGGGACTAGCGGGACCGAACACCGGGGAGCTGTATTTT.

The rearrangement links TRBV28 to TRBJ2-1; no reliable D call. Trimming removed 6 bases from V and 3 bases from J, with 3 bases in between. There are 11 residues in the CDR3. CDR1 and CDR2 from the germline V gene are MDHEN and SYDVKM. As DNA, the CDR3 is TGTGCCAGCAGATACTACAATGAGCAGTTCTTC. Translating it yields CASRYYNEQFF. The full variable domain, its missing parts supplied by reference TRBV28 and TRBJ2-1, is DVKVTQSSRYLVKRTGEKVFLECVQDMDHENMFWYRQDPGLGLRLIYFSYDVKMKEKGDIPEGYSVSREKKERFSLILESASTNQTSMYLCASRYYNEQFFGPGTRLTVL.

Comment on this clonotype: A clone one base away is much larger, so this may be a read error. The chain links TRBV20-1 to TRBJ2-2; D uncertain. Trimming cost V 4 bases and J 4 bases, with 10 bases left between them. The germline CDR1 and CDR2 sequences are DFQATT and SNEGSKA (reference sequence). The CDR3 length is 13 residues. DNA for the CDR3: TGCAGTGCTACTCATTCGGCCACCGGGGAGCTGTTTTTT. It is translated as CSATHSATGELFF.

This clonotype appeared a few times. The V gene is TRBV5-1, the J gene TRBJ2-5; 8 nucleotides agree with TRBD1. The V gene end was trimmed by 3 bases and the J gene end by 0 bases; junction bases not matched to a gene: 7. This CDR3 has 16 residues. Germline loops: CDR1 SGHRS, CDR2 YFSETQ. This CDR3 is CASSSALDRDQETQYF. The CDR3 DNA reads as TGCGCCAGCAGCTCCGCCCTGGACAGGGACCAAGAGACCCAGTACTTC.

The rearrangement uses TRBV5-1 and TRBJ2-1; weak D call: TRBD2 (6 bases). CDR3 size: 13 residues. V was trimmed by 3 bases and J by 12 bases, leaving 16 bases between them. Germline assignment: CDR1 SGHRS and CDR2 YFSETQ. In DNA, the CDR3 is TGCGCCAGCAGCTCGGGAGACTCGATCTGGCAGTTCTTC. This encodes CASSSGDSIWQFF.

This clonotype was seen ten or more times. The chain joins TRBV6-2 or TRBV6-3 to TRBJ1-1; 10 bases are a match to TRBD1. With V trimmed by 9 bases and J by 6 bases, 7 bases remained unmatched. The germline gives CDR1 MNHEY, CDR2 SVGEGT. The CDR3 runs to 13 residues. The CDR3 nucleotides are TGTGCCAGTCGGGACAGGGGTTTCTCTGAAGCTTTCTTT. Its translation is CASRDRGFSEAFF.

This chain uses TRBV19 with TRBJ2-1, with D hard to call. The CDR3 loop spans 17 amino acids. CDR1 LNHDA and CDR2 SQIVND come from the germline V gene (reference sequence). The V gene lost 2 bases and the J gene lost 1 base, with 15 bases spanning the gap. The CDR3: CASSIIGGFQSYNEQFF. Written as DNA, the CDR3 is TGTGCCAGTAGTATAATTGGTGGGTTCCAGTCCTACAATGAGCAGTTCTTC.

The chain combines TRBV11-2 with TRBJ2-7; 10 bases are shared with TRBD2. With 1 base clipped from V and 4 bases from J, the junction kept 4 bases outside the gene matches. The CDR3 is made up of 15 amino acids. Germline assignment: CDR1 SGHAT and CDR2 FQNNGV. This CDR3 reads CASSLVASGRYEQYF. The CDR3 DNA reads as TGTGCCAGCAGCTTAGTGGCTAGCGGGAGATACGAGCAGTACTTC.

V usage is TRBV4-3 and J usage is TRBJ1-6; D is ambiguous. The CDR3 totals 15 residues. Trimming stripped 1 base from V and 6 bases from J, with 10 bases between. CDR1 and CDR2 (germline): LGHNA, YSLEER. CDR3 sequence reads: CASSQAWASNSPLHF. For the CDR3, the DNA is TGCGCCAGCAGCCAAGCTTGGGCGAGTAATTCACCCCTCCACTTT.

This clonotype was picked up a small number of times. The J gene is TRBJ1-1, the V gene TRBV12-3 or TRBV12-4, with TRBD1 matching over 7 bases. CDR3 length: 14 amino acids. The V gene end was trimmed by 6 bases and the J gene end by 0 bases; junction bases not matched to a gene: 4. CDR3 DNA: TGTGCCAGCAGGCCGACAGGGATGAACACTGAAGCTTTCTTT. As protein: CASRPTGMNTEAFF.

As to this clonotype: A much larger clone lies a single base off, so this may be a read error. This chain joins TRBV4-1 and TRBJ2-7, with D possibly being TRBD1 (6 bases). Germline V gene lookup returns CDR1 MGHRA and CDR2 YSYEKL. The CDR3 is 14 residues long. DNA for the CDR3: TGCGCCAGCAGCCAAGCGCACAGGGCTGGCGAGCAGTCCTTC. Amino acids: CASSQAHRAGEQSF.